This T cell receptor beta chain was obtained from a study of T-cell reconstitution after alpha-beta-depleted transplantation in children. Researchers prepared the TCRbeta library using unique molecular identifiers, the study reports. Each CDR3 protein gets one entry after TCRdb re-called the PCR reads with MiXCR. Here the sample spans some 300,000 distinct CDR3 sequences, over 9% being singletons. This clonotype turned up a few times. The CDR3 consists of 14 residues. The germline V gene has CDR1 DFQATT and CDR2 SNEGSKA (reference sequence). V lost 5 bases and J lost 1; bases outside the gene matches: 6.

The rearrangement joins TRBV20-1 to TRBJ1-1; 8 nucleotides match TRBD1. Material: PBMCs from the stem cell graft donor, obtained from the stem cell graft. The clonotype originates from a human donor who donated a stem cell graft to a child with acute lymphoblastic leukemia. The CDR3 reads CSAEIQGENTEAFF. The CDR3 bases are TGCAGTGCTGAGATACAGGGGGAGAACACTGAAGCTTTCTTT.